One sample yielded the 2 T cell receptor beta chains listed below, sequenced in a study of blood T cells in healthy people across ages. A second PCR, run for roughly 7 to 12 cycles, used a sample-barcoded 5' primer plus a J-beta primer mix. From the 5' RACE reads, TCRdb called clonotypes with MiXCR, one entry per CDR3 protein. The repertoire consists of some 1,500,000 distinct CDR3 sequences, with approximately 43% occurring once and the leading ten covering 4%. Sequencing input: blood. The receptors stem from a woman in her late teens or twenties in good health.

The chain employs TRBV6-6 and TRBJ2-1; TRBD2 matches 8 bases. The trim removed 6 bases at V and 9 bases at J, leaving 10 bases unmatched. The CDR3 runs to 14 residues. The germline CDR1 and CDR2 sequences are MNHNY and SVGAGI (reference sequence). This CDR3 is CASRPGLVDGEQFF. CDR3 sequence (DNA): TGTGCCAGCAGGCCGGGACTAGTCGACGGTGAGCAGTTCTTC.

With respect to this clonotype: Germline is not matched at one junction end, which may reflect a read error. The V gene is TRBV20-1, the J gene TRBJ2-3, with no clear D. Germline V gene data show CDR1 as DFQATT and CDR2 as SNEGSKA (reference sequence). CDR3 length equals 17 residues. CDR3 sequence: CSARGFLAATRTDTQYF. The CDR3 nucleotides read TGCAGTGCTAGAGGCTTCCTGGCGGCTACCCGCACCGATACGCAGTATTTT.